This TCR beta chain was sequenced during a study of technical replicates of blood from a handful of donors. Here immunoSEQ multiplex PCR was the method, and the copy in TCRdb shows in-frame clones only, minus some. The sample contains about 61,000 clones, about 97% of which appear only once. Material: T cells isolated from PBMCs. The source of this sequence is a human donor in good health.

The CDR3 here is CASSTRSVPGLNYEQYF. The CDR3 nucleotides are TGTGCCAGCAGCACCCGTTCCGTTCCAGGACTAAACTACGAGCAGTACTTC. J is TRBJ2-7 and V is TRBV7-2; D perhaps matches TRBD2 (6 bases). Germline CDR1 SGHTA, CDR2 FQGNSA. CDR3 length: 17 residues. The ends were cut back, 5 bases at V and 3 bases at J, with 23 bases in the middle.